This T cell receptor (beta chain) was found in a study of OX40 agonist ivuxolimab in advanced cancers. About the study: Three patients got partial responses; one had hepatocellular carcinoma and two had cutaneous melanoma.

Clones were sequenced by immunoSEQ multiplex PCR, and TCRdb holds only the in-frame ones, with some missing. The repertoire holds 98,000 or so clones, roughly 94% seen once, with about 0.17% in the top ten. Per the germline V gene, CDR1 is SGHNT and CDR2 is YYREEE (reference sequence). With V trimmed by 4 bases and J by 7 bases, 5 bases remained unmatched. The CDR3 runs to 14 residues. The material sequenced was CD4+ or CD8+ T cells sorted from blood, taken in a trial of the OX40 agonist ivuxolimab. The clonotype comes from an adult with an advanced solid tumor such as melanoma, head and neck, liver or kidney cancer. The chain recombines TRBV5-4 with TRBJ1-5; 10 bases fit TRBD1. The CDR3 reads CASSRQGARQPQHF. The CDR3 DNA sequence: TGTGCCAGCAGCCGACAGGGGGCGCGGCAGCCCCAGCATTTT.